Listed here is a single T cell receptor (beta chain). As yet, its antigen is unknown. The data derive from a study of cytomegalovirus exposure and HLA in healthy donors. Whole-study results and caveats: Evidence from a later analysis indicated that most CMV-associated TCR beta chains looked HLA-restricted. There was a cluster of highly shared sequence variants that was likely a sequencing artifact.

PCR used 60 Vbeta primers and 13 Jbeta primers. The assay was immunoSEQ multiplex PCR, and TCRdb's table has in-frame clones only and misses some. Here the sample spans 95,000 to 150,000 clones, 15% being singletons. Germline V gene lookup returns CDR1 MDHEN and CDR2 SYDVKM. The ends were cut back, 2 bases at V and 8 bases at J, with 15 bases in the middle. This CDR3 has 14 residues. Material for sequencing was PBMCs. The chain carries TRBV28 and TRBJ1-2; D is ambiguous. The clonotype was recovered from a woman aged 18 to 35 in good health and CMV-seronegative. The CDR3: CASSLPSGARGYTF. CDR3 nucleotide sequence: TGTGCCAGCAGTTTACCTTCAGGCGCGCGCGGCTACACCTTC.